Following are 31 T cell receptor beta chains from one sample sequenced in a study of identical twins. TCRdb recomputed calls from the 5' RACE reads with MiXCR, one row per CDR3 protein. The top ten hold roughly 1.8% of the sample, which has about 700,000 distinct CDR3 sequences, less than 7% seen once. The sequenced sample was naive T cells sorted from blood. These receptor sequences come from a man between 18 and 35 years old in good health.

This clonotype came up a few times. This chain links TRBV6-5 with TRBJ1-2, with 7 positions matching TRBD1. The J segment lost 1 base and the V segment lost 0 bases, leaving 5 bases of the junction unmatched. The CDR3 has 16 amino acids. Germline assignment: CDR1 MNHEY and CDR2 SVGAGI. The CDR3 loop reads CASSYSGTENNYGYTF. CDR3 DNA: TGTGCCAGCAGTTACTCAGGGACAGAAAATAACTATGGCTACACCTTC.

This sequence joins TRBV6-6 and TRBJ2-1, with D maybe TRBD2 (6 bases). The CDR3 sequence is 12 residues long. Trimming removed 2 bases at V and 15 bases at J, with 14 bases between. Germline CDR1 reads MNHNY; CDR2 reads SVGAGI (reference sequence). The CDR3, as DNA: TGTGCCAGCAGTTACGACAGCCGGGGGAGGTTCTTC. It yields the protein CASSYDSRGRFF.

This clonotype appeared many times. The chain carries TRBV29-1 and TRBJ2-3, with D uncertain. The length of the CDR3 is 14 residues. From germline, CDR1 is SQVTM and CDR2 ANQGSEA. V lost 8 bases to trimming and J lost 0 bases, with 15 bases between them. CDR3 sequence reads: CSTRGWRSTDTQYF. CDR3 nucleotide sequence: TGCAGCACCCGAGGATGGCGGAGCACAGATACGCAGTATTTT.

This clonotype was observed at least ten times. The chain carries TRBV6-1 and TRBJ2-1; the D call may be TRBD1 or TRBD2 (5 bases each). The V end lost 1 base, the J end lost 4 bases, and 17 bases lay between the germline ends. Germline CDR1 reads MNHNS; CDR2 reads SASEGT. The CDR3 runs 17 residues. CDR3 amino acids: CASSEGNPGPQYNEQFF. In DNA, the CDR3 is TGTGCCAGCAGTGAAGGGAACCCGGGACCCCAATACAATGAGCAGTTCTTC.

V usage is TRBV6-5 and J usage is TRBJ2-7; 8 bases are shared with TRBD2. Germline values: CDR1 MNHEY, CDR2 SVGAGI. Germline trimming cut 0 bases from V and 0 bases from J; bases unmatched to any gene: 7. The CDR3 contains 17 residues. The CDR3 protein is CASSYSNSGTSSYEQYF. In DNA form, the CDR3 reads TGTGCCAGCAGTTACTCGAACTCCGGGACTAGCTCCTACGAGCAGTACTTC.

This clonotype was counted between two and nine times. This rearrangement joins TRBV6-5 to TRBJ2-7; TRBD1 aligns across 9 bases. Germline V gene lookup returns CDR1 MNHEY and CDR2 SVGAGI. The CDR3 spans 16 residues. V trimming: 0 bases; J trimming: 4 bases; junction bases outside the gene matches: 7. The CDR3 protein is CASSYSRTGVMYEQYV. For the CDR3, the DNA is TGTGCCAGCAGTTACTCCAGGACAGGGGTTATGTACGAGCAGTACGTC.

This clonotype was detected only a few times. This CDR3 reads CASSSSSAKNIQYF. The CDR3 DNA reads TGTGCCAGCAGCTCCTCGTCCGCCAAAAACATTCAGTACTTC. V gene TRBV7-3 combines with J gene TRBJ2-4; D is ambiguous. The CDR3 has 14 residues. Between the trimmed V and J ends, which lost 4 bases and 1 base, there was a span of 8 bases. Germline-derived CDR1 and CDR2 are SGHTA and FQGTGA.

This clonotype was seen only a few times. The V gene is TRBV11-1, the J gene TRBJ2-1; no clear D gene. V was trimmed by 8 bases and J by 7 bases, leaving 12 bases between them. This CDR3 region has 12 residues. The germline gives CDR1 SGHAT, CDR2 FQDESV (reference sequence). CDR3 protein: CASAAPGNEQFF. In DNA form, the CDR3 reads TGTGCCAGCGCAGCTCCTGGGAATGAGCAGTTCTTC.

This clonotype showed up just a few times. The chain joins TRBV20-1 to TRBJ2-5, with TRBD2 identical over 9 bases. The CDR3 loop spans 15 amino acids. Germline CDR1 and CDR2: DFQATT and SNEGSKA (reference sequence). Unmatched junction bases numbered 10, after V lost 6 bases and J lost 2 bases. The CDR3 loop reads CSARSLAGPQETQYF. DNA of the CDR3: TGCAGTGCGCGGAGCCTAGCGGGACCTCAAGAGACCCAGTACTTC.

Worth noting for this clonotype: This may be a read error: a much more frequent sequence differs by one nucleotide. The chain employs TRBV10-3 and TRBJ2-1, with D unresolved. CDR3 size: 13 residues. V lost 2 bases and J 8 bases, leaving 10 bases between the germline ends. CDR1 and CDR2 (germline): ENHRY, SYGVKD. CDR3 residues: CAISETGQHEQFF. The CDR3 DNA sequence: TGTGCCATCAGTGAGACGGGCCAGCATGAGCAGTTCTTC.

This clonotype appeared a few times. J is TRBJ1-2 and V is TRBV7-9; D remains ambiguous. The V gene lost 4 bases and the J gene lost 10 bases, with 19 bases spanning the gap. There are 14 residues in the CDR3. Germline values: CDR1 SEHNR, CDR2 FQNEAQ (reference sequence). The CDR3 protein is CASSSKEGVTLYTF. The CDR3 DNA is TGTGCCAGCAGCTCGAAAGAGGGTGTAACTCTCTACACCTTC.

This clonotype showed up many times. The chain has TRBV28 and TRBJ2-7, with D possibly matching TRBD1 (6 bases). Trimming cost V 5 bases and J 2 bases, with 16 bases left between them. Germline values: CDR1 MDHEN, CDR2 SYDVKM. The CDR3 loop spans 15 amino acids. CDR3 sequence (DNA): TGTGCCAGCAGTAGAGGGGGAACTATGACCTACGAGCAGTACTTC. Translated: CASSRGGTMTYEQYF.

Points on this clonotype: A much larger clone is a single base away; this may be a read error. CDR3 nucleotide sequence: TGCAGTGCGAAACCCTTGAGCTCCTACAATGAGCAGTTCTTC. It encodes CSAKPLSSYNEQFF. V usage is TRBV20-1 and J usage is TRBJ2-1; no definite D call. V lost 6 bases, J lost 0 bases, and 12 bases lay in between. CDR3 length: 14 residues. Germline values: CDR1 DFQATT, CDR2 SNEGSKA (reference sequence).

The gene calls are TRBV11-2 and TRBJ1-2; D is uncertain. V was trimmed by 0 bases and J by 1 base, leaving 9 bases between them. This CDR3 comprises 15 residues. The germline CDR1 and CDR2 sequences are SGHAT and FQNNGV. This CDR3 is CASSLDPGFNYGYTF. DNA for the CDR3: TGTGCCAGCAGCTTAGATCCAGGATTTAACTATGGCTACACCTTC.

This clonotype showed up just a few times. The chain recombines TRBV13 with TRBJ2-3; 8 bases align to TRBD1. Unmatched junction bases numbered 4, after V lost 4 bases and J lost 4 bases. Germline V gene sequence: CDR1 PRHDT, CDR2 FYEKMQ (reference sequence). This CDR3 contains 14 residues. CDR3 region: CASSSQGAPDTQYF. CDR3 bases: TGTGCCAGCAGCTCCCAGGGGGCACCAGATACGCAGTATTTT.

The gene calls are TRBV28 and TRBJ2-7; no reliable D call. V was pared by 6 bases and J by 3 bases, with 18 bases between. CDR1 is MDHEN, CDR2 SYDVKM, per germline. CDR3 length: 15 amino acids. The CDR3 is CASSRVDGPIYEQYF. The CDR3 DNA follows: TGTGCCAGCAGCCGAGTCGATGGGCCGATCTACGAGCAGTACTTC.

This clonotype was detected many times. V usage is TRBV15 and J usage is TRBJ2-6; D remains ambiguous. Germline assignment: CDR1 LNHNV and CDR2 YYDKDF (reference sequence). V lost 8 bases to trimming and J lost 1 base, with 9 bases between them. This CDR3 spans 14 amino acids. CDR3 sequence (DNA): TGTGCCACCTCAGGCATATCTGGGGCCAACGTCCTGACTTTC. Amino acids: CATSGISGANVLTF. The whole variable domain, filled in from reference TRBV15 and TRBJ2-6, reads DAMVIQNPRYQVTQFGKPVTLSCSQTLNHNVMYWYQQKSSQAPKLLFHYYDKDFNNEADTPDNFQSRRPNTSFCFLDIRSPGLGDTAMYLCATSGISGANVLTFGAGSRLTVL.

In DNA, the CDR3 is TGTGCCAGCAGCCAGGGGTGGCCTGGTATTTACAATGAGCAGTTCTTC. Translating gives CASSQGWPGIYNEQFF. The V gene is TRBV3-1, the J gene TRBJ2-1; D gene uncertain. This CDR3 has 16 amino acids. Germline CDR1 and CDR2: LGHDT and YNNKEL (reference sequence). V shed 3 bases and J shed 4 bases, with 16 bases lying between them.

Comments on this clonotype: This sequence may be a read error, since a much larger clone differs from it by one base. CDR3 coding DNA: TGTGCCAGCAGCTTGGAGATGACCTACGAGCAGTACTTC. This codes for CASSLEMTYEQYF. This chain links TRBV5-6 with TRBJ2-7; D is unresolved. CDR1 and CDR2 (germline): SGHDT, YYEEEE. The CDR3 is made up of 13 amino acids. The V gene lost 0 bases and the J gene lost 2 bases, with 6 bases spanning the gap. The whole variable domain, filled in from reference TRBV5-6 and TRBJ2-7, reads DAGVTQSPTHLIKTRGQQVTLRCSPKSGHDTVSWYQQALGQGPQFIFQYYEEEERQRGNFPDRFSGHQFPNYSSELNVNALLLGDSALYLCASSLEMTYEQYFGPGTRLTVT.

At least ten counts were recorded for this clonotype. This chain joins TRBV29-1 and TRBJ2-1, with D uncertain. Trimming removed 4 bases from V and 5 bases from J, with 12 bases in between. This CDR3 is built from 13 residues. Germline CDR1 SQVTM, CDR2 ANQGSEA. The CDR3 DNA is TGCAGCGTTGTATGGTCCTGGGACAATGAGCAGTTCTTC. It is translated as CSVVWSWDNEQFF.

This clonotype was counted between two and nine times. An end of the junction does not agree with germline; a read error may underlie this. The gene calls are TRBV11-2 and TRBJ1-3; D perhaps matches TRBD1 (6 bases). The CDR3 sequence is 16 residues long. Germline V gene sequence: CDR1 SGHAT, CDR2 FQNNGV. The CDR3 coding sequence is TGTTCCAGCAGCCACGGACGGACAGTTTCAGGAAACACCATATATTTT. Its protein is CSSSHGRTVSGNTIYF.

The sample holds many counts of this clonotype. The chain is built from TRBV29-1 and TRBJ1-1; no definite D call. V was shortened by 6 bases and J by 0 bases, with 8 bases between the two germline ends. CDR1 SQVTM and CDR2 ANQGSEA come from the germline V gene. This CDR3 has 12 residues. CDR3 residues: CSVSTLNTEAFF. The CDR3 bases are TGCAGCGTCTCGACATTGAACACTGAAGCTTTCTTT.

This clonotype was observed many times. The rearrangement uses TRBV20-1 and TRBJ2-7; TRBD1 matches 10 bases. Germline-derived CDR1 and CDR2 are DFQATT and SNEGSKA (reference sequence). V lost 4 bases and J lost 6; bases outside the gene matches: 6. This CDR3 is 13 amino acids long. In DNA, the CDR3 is TGCAGTGCTATGAGACAGGGGGCGTTCGAGCAGTACTTC. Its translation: CSAMRQGAFEQYF.

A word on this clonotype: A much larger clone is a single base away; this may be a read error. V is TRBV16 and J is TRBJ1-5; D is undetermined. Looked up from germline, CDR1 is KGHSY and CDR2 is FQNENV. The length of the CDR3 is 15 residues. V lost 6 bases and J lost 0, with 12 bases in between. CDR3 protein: CASSGAGGSNQPQHF. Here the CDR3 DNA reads TGTGCCAGCAGTGGAGCCGGCGGTAGCAATCAGCCCCAGCATTTT.

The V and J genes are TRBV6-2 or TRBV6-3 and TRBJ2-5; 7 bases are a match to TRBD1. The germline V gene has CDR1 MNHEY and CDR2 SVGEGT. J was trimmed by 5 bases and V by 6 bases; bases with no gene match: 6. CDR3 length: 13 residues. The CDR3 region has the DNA TGTGCCAGCAGCTCGACAGGGATCGAGACCCAGTACTTC. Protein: CASSSTGIETQYF.

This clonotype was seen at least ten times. CDR3 nucleotides: TGTGCCAGCAGCCCCCGGGCCGAGGGGGGTTTCGATGAGCAGTTCTTC. Protein: CASSPRAEGGFDEQFF. The genes are TRBV13 and TRBJ2-1; tentatively, D is TRBD1 or TRBD2 (6 bases each). In germline, CDR1 is PRHDT, CDR2 FYEKMQ (reference sequence). The CDR3 contains 16 residues. V was pared by 5 bases and J by 8 bases, with 22 bases between.

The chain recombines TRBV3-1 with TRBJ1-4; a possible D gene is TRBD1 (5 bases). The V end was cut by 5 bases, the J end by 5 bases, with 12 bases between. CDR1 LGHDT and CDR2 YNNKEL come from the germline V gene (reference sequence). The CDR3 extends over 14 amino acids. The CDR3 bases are TGTGCCAGCAGCTCATCGGGGGGGAATGAAAAACTGTTTTTT. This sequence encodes CASSSSGGNEKLFF.

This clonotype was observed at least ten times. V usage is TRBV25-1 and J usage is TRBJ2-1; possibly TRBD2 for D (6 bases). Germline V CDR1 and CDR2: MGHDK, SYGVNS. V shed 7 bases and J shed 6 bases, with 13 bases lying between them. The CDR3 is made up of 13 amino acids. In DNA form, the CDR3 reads TGTGCCAGCACCTCCGGGACTCCCAATGAGCAGTTCTTC. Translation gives CASTSGTPNEQFF.

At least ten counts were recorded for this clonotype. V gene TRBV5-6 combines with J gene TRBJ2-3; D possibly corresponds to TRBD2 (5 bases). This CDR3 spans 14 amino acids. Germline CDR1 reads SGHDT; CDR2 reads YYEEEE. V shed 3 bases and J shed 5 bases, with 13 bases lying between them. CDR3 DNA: TGTGCCAGCAGCTCAACCGACCGGGGAGATACGCAGTATTTT. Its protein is CASSSTDRGDTQYF.

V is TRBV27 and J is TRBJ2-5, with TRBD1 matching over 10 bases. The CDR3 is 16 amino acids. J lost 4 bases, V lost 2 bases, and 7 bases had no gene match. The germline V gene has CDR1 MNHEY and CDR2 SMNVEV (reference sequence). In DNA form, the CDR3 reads TGTGCCAGCAGTTTAAAGGGACAGGGGTATCGAGAGACCCAGTACTTC. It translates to CASSLKGQGYRETQYF.

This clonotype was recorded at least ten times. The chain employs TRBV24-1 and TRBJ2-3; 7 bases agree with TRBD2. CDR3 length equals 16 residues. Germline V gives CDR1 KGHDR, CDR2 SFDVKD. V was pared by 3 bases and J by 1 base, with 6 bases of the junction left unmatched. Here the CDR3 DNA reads TGTGCCACCAGTGATAGAAGCGGGATAGGCACAGATACGCAGTATTTT. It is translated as CATSDRSGIGTDTQYF.